Listed below are T cell receptor beta chains from one sample, sequenced in a study of cytomegalovirus exposure and HLA in healthy donors. Sequenced by immunoSEQ multiplex PCR; TCRdb stores in-frame clones only, minus some. Its listing shows over 120,000 clones. Sequencing input: PBMCs. The receptors originated from a male donor in good health and CMV-seronegative. Both conserved end residues are trimmed from each CDR3.

v_gene	j_gene	CDR3aa
TRBV7-2	TRBJ1-2	ASSSGQTPRNYGYT
TRBV4-1	TRBJ2-5	ASSPLGPEETQY
TRBV7-8	TRBJ1-5	ASSRFRDLTLAQH
TRBV6-1	TRBJ2-7	ASTWTQKYEQY
TRBV5-1	TRBJ1-5	ASSLGGDSNQPQH
TRBV27	TRBJ1-6	ASSHPGQVNSPLH
TRBV7-2	TRBJ2-7	ASSPGAVEQY
TRBV18	TRBJ2-5	ASSPLTGEYETQY
TRBV7-6	TRBJ2-7	ASSLVGVASSYEQY
TRBV7-2	TRBJ1-5	ASSLVGQLNQPQH
TRBV5-8	TRBJ2-4	ASSLAGNIQY
TRBV10-3	TRBJ1-1	AISEYGVALNTEAF
TRBV5-5	TRBJ2-5	ASSLGYEETQY
TRBV11-2	TRBJ2-5	ASSRGLGSTFRETQY
TRBV6-1	TRBJ2-7	ASSIREFSYEQY
TRBV29-1	TRBJ1-1	SVEDRGTEAF
TRBV11-2	TRBJ2-7	ASSWGGEVYEQY
TRBV19	TRBJ2-7	ATSWTPSYEQY
TRBV27	TRBJ1-2	ASSLYPGAPYGYT
TRBV12-5	TRBJ2-5	ASGLVRGDRGTYQETQY
TRBV5-6	TRBJ1-2	ASNRAENYGYT